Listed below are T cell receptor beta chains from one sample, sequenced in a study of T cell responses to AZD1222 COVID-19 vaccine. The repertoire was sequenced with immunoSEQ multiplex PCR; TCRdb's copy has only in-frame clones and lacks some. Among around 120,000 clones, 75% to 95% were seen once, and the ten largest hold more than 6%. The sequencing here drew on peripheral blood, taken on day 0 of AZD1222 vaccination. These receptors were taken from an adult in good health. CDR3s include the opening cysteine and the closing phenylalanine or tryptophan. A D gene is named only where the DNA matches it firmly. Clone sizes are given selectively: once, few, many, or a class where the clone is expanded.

CASSPRGGGLLPTDTQYF | TGTGCCAGCAGCCCCAGGGGCGGTGGACTTCTTCCCACAGATACGCAGTATTTT | NA | TRBJ2-3 | 18 | NA | TRBV7-9
CASSLPGGSYEQYF | TGTGCCAGCAGTTTGCCGGGAGGTTCCTACGAGCAGTACTTC | TRBD2 | TRBJ2-7 | 14 | NA | TRBV28
CASSFRTVNTEAFF | TGTGCCAGCAGCTTCCGGACGGTTAACACTGAAGCTTTCTTT | NA | TRBJ1-1 | 14 | NA | TRBV7-2
CASSQLTGPIYEQYF | TGCGCCAGCAGCCAACTGACTGGTCCCATCTACGAGCAGTACTTC | NA | TRBJ2-7 | 15 | NA | TRBV4-1
CASSINRDTGELFF | TGTGCCAGCAGCATAAACAGGGACACCGGGGAGCTGTTTTTT | NA | TRBJ2-2 | 14 | few | TRBV27
CASSLPRREQYF | TGTGCCAGCAGCTTACCCAGGCGGGAGCAGTACTTC | NA | TRBJ2-7 | 12 | NA | TRBV7-2
CASSQRWVQEDEQYF | TGTGCCAGCAGCCAGAGGTGGGTCCAGGAGGACGAGCAGTACTTC | NA | TRBJ2-7 | 15 | once | TRBV28
CASSPHGGGYTF | TGTGCCAGCAGCCCCCATGGGGGCGGCTACACCTTC | NA | TRBJ1-2 | 12 | NA | TRBV7-9
CASRRDSYGYTF | TGTGCCAGCAGACGGGACTCCTATGGCTACACCTTC | NA | TRBJ1-2 | 12 | NA | TRBV12-3/TRBV12-4
CAWSTGLDEKLFF | TGTGCCTGGAGTACAGGGCTCGATGAAAAACTGTTTTTT | NA | TRBJ1-4 | 13 | NA | TRBV30
CASSGLLAGGPGGTQYF | TGTGCCAGCAGCGGCCTACTAGCGGGAGGGCCGGGCGGTACGCAGTATTTT | TRBD2 | TRBJ2-3 | 17 | NA | TRBV9
CASSLTSGSGGETQYF | TGTGCCAGCAGCTTAACGTCGGGTAGCGGGGGAGAGACCCAGTACTTC | TRBD2 | TRBJ2-5 | 16 | NA | TRBV7-3
CASTPGTAQPQHF | TGTGCCAGCACCCCTGGTACGGCTCAGCCCCAGCATTTT | NA | TRBJ1-5 | 13 | few | TRBV28
CASSQSPTGGYTF | TGTGCCAGCAGTCAGTCCCCTACTGGGGGCTACACCTTC | NA | TRBJ1-2 | 13 | NA | TRBV6-5
CASSEPGPKMLTYNEQFF | TGTGCCAGCAGCGAACCGGGACCGAAAATGCTAACCTACAATGAGCAGTTCTTC | NA | TRBJ2-1 | 18 | NA | TRBV9
CASSSKAGQGYNEQFF | TGTGCCAGCAGCTCCAAAGCAGGACAGGGCTACAATGAGCAGTTCTTC | TRBD1 | TRBJ2-1 | 16 | NA | TRBV7-8
CASSPLRRDRVSGANVLTF | TGTGCCAGCAGCCCCTTACGCCGGGACAGGGTCTCTGGGGCCAACGTCCTGACTTTC | TRBD1 | TRBJ2-6 | 19 | NA | TRBV11-2
CSALQAGDFTGELFF | TGCAGCGCCCTCCAAGCGGGAGATTTCACCGGGGAGCTGTTTTTT | TRBD2 | TRBJ2-2 | 15 | NA | TRBV29-1
CASSLTAMNTEAFF | TGTGCCAGCAGCTTGACAGCCATGAACACTGAAGCTTTCTTT | NA | TRBJ1-1 | 14 | once | TRBV5-6
CASSERQGIGYEQYF | TGTGCCAGCAGTGAGCGACAGGGAATCGGATACGAGCAGTACTTC | TRBD1 | TRBJ2-7 | 15 | NA | TRBV2
CASSDRTSGSAGELFF | TGTGCCAGCAGTGATCGGACTAGCGGGAGCGCCGGGGAGCTGTTTTTT | TRBD2 | TRBJ2-2 | 16 | NA | TRBV25-1
CASSLTGYGNTGELFF | TGTGCCAGCAGCTTGACTGGGTATGGGAACACCGGGGAGCTGTTTTTT | NA | TRBJ2-2 | 16 | NA | TRBV7-2
CASSQRGGETQYF | TGTGCCAGCAGCCAGCGGGGCGGTGAGACCCAGTACTTC | NA | TRBJ2-5 | 13 | NA | TRBV3-1/TRBV3-2
CASSSHPGGNTEAFF | TGTGCCAGCAGCTCTCACCCCGGAGGGAACACTGAAGCTTTCTTT | NA | TRBJ1-1 | 15 | once | TRBV7-6
CASSAPSPGLAGEQDTGELFF | TGTGCCAGCAGCGCGCCATCCCCGGGACTAGCGGGAGAGCAGGACACCGGGGAGCTGTTTTTT | TRBD2 | TRBJ2-2 | 21 | once | TRBV9